This TCR beta chain derives from a study of tumor-infiltrating lymphocytes in primary liver carcinoma. Regarding the study as a whole: Relative to blood, tumors carried a significantly larger fraction of the repertoire in their top 250 clones (p = 0.039).

Germline-derived CDR1 and CDR2 are SQVTM and ANQGSEA. The CDR3 loop spans 15 amino acids. Trimming removed 7 bases from V and 2 bases from J; junction bases left unmatched: 13. A constant-region primer primed TCR beta cDNA synthesis from 400 to 550 ng of total RNA. Employing slightly modified ARM-PCR, three nested multiplex PCR rounds were run, and these gave rise to the TCR beta libraries. Investigators reported that the first two PCR rounds, at roughly 11 cycles each, used TRBV1-TRBV30 forward primers with a C-beta reverse primer. TCRdb re-called the multiplex PCR reads with MiXCR, one entry per CDR3 protein. The sample includes more than 100,000 distinct CDR3 sequences, around 62% of them seen just once. The source material, about 19-30 mg of unsorted bulk tissue, was used to co-extract RNA and DNA. This clonotype is medium-sized by share. Antigen specificity is unknown.

The chain links TRBV29-1 to TRBJ1-2, with 7 positions matching TRBD1. This clonotype originated in a woman aged 55-70 years with primary liver carcinoma and hepatitis B virus infection. Sequenced: liver tumor tissue from sampling region 1. As to subset: tumor region T1, superior pole. DNA for the CDR3: TGCAGCGCGTGGGACTCGGGACAGCCAAACTATGGCTACACCTTC. Protein sequence: CSAWDSGQPNYGYTF. The full variable domain, in which reference TRBV29-1 and TRBJ1-2 provide the parts outside the CDR3, is SAVISQKPSRDICQRGTSLTIQCQVDSQVTMMFWYRQQPGQSLTLIATANQGSEATYESGFVIDKFPISRPNLTFSTLTVSNMSPEDSSIYLCSAWDSGQPNYGYTFGSGTRLTVV.